This T cell receptor (beta chain) was recovered during a study of human T cells and chemical hapten exposure. Study details: Sensitization used 2% DPC on roughly 2 cm by roughly 2 cm upper inner arm skin. There were weekly diphenylcyclopropenone doses to the scalp for patients throughout the approximately 25-week study. The study, taken as a whole, reports: Significantly greater numbers of large CDR3 similarity clusters came from expanded TCRs than from controls.

TCRdb redid the calling of the RACE reads with MiXCR, one entry per CDR3 protein. The table has 300,000 to 450,000 distinct CDR3 sequences, approximately 5% seen once; the top ten hold around 2.6%. Turning to this clonotype: Its target is not known.

Time point meaning: pre-sensitization, week 0. Treatment here: therapeutic diphenylcyclopropenone sensitization with weekly scalp DPC. Someone pulled total RNA out of unfractionated whole blood. The receptor was isolated from a woman in her forties or fifties with alopecia areata. Some clones in this sample may be carry-over from other donors' samples. The source material was whole blood, sampled in connection with sensitization to the hapten diphenylcyclopropenone (DPC).

The chain's CDR3 is CASRSSGSTDTQYF. The CDR3 DNA sequence: TGTGCCAGCAGGAGTAGCGGAAGCACAGATACGCAGTATTTT. V is TRBV6-5 and J is TRBJ2-3; TRBD2 might be the D (6 bases). Trimming stripped 6 bases from V and 0 bases from J, with 10 bases between. This CDR3 has 14 amino acids. Germline V CDR1 and CDR2: MNHEY, SVGAGI.